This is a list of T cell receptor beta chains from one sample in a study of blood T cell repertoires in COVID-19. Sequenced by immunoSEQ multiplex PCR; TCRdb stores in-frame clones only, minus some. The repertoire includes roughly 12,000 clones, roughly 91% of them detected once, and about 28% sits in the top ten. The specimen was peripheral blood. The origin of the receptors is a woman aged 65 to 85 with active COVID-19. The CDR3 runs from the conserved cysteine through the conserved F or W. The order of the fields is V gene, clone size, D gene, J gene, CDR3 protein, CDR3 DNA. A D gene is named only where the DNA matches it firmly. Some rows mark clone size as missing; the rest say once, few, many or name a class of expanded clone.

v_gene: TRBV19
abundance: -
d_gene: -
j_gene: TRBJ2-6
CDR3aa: CASSIGKRQVSGANVLTF
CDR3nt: TGTGCCAGTAGTATAGGAAAGAGACAGGTCTCTGGGGCCAACGTCCTGACTTTC

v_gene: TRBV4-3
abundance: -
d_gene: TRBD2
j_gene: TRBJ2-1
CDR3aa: CASSQVLTSGRAGGSDNEQFF
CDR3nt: TGCGCCAGCAGCCAAGTCCTAACTAGCGGGAGGGCCGGGGGATCGGACAATGAGCAGTTCTTC

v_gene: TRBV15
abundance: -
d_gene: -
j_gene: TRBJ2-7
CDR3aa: CATSRDPTGVYEQYF
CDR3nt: TGTGCCACCAGCAGAGACCCGACAGGAGTTTACGAGCAGTACTTC

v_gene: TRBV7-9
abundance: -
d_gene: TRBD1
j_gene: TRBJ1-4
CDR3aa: CASSPRQGAGEKLFF
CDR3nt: TGTGCCAGCAGCCCGAGACAGGGGGCGGGAGAAAAACTGTTTTTT

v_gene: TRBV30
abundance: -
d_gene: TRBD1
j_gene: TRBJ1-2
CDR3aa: CAWSRTGSGYTF
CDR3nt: TGTGCCTGGAGTAGGACAGGGTCTGGCTACACCTTC

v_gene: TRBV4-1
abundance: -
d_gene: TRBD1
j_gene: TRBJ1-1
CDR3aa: CASSHWQGAYEAFF
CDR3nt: TGCGCCAGCAGCCACTGGCAGGGGGCATATGAAGCTTTCTTT

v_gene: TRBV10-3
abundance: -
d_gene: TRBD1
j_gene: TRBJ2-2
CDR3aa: CATSGTGISTGELFF
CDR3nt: TGTGCCACTTCCGGGACAGGGATTAGTACCGGGGAGCTGTTTTTT

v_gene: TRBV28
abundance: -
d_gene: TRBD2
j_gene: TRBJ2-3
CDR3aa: CASRALAGGTDTQYF
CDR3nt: TGTGCCAGCAGGGCTCTAGCGGGAGGGACAGATACGCAGTATTTT

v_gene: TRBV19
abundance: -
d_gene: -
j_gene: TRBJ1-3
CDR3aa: CASSMTAGRINTIYF
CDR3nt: TGTGCCAGTAGTATGACAGCGGGACGCATAAACACCATATATTTT

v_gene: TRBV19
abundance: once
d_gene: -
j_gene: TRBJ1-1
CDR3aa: CASSSGRTEAFF
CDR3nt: TGTGCCAGTAGTTCGGGGAGGACTGAAGCTTTCTTT

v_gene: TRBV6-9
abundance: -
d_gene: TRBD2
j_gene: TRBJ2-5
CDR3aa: CASSYSQTSGRAGKETQYF
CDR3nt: TGTGCCAGCAGTTATTCACAGACTAGCGGGAGGGCTGGTAAAGAGACCCAGTACTTC

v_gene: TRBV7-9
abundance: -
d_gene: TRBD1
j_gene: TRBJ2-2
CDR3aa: CASPLGSGGRSNTGELFF
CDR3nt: TGTGCCAGCCCCTTGGGGTCAGGGGGAAGATCGAACACCGGGGAGCTGTTTTTT